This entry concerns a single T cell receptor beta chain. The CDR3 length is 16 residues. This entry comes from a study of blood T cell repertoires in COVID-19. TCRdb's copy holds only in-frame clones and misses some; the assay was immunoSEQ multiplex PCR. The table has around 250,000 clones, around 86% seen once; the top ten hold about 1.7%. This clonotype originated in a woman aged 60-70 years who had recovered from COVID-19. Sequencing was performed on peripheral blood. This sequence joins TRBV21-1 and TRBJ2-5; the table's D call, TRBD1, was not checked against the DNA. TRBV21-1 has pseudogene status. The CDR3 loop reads CASSKEEKGNQETQYF. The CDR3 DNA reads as TGTGCCAGCAGCAAAGAGGAAAAGGGGAACCAAGAGACCCAGTACTTC.